The next 26 T cell receptor beta chains were all read from a single sample in a study of T-cell memory formation after mild COVID-19. TCRdb recomputed calls from the 5' RACE reads with MiXCR, one row per CDR3 protein. Of around 500,000 distinct CDR3 sequences listed, over 15% are singletons. The sample consisted of PBMCs or a T cell subset sorted from them (not recorded which). These receptors all stem from an adult woman who had mild COVID-19 (a few samples of this study predate the infection). Cell type and time point are not known.

This sequence joins TRBV28 and TRBJ1-2; no firm D call. The germline V and J ends were trimmed by 2 bases and 4 bases, with 5 bases remaining between them. This CDR3 is 12 amino acids long. CDR1 and CDR2 from the germline V gene are MDHEN and SYDVKM. In DNA form, the CDR3 reads TGTGCCAGCAGTTTAAAGGTCTATGGCTACACCTTC. Protein sequence: CASSLKVYGYTF.

The CDR3 DNA reads TGTGCCAGCAGGAGAGGGGTAGCGGGGGGTCTTGGACTCAGCACAGATACGCAGTATTTT. Residues: CASRRGVAGGLGLSTDTQYF. V gene TRBV7-8 combines with J gene TRBJ2-3; 10 nucleotides align to TRBD2. Germline V lookup: CDR1 SGHVS, CDR2 FQNEAQ. The CDR3 totals 20 residues. V gave up 6 bases and J gave up 0 bases; unmatched junction bases: 18.

This chain connects TRBV13 to TRBJ2-7; a possible D gene is TRBD2 (6 bases). CDR1 and CDR2 (germline): PRHDT, FYEKMQ (reference sequence). V was pared by 1 base and J by 4 bases, with 26 bases between. CDR3 length: 19 residues. The CDR3 DNA is TGTGCCAGCAGCTTAGTAGGCGGGACCCGCCGAACGAGAGTATACGAGCAGTACTTC. Residues: CASSLVGGTRRTRVYEQYF.

The chain joins TRBV12-3 or TRBV12-4 to TRBJ1-1; D gene ambiguous. This CDR3 has 13 amino acids. Deletions cut 3 bases from V and 5 bases from J, with 10 bases between. The CDR3 loop is CASSLSLWTEAFF. Here the CDR3 DNA reads TGTGCCAGCAGTTTGTCTCTGTGGACTGAAGCTTTCTTT.

This clonotype was counted only a few times. The chain is built from TRBV12-3 or TRBV12-4 and TRBJ2-1, with 12 nucleotides matching TRBD2. There are 18 residues in the CDR3. V was pared by 5 bases and J by 4 bases, with 12 bases of the junction left unmatched. The CDR3 DNA is TGTGCCAGCAGTAAATCTAGCGGGAGGGCCTACCTATACAATGAGCAGTTCTTC. This encodes CASSKSSGRAYLYNEQFF.

A few counts support this clonotype. The V call is TRBV5-6, the J call TRBJ2-1, with 9 bases aligning to TRBD2. This CDR3 is 15 amino acids long. Germline trimming cut 2 bases from V and 4 bases from J; bases unmatched to any gene: 4. Germline V gives CDR1 SGHDT, CDR2 YYEEEE. The chain's CDR3 is CASSFVAGAYNEQFF. The CDR3 bases are TGTGCCAGCAGCTTCGTAGCGGGAGCTTACAATGAGCAGTTCTTC. Full variable domain (rest looked up from reference TRBV5-6 and TRBJ2-1): DAGVTQSPTHLIKTRGQQVTLRCSPKSGHDTVSWYQQALGQGPQFIFQYYEEEERQRGNFPDRFSGHQFPNYSSELNVNALLLGDSALYLCASSFVAGAYNEQFFGPGTRLTVL.

This clonotype was detected a few times. The chain carries TRBV29-1 and TRBJ2-7; possible D gene TRBD1, 5 bases. Germline CDR1 and CDR2: SQVTM and ANQGSEA. CDR3 length: 12 residues. V lost 7 bases, J lost 5 bases, and 15 bases lay in between. The CDR3 here is CSAQDIGDEQYF. CDR3 in DNA: TGCAGCGCTCAAGACATAGGGGACGAGCAGTACTTC.

V and J are TRBV5-1 and TRBJ2-2; D may correspond to TRBD1 or TRBD2 (5 bases each). This CDR3 is built from 17 residues. V lost 4 bases and J lost 0, with 16 bases in between. Germline CDR1 reads SGHRS; CDR2 reads YFSETQ. In DNA, the CDR3 is TGCGCCAGCAGCCAACACCGGGACGGCGCGAACACCGGGGAGCTGTTTTTT. This translates into CASSQHRDGANTGELFF.

The sample holds a few counts of this clonotype. This chain uses TRBV18 with TRBJ1-5; 8 bases are a match to TRBD1. Germline lookup yields CDR1 KGHSH and CDR2 LQKENI. The V segment lost 5 bases and the J segment 4 bases; nucleotides outside the gene matches: 4. The CDR3 covers 14 residues. The CDR3, as DNA: TGTGCCAGCTCAATGGACAGGGTGAATCAGCCCCAGCATTTT. Translation: CASSMDRVNQPQHF.

This clonotype appeared once. The genes are TRBV4-1 and TRBJ1-4; perhaps TRBD1 as D (5 bases). This CDR3 comprises 14 residues. CDR1 is MGHRA and CDR2 is YSYEKL in the germline V gene. The V and J ends lost 0 bases and 6 bases respectively, with 8 bases between them. The CDR3 here is CASSQDGDHEKLFF. The CDR3 nucleotides are TGCGCCAGCAGCCAAGATGGGGACCATGAAAAACTGTTTTTT.

The sample holds many counts of this clonotype. This sequence joins TRBV12-3 or TRBV12-4 and TRBJ2-3; 11 nucleotides agree with TRBD2. CDR3 size: 14 residues. With 5 bases clipped from V and 3 bases from J, the junction kept 1 base outside the gene matches. CDR3 sequence (DNA): TGTGCCAGCAGTACTAGCGGGAGAACAGATACGCAGTATTTT. Protein product: CASSTSGRTDTQYF.

This clonotype came up a few times. The chain has TRBV13 and TRBJ1-1; TRBD1 might be the D (5 bases). CDR3 length equals 14 residues. CDR1 and CDR2 from the germline V gene are PRHDT and FYEKMQ (reference sequence). V was pared by 3 bases and J by 5 bases, with 13 bases between. The CDR3 sequence: CASSFLGARTEAFF. CDR3 nucleotides: TGTGCCAGCAGCTTTTTAGGGGCTAGGACTGAAGCTTTCTTT.

The chain joins TRBV7-9 to TRBJ1-2, with TRBD1 matching over 9 bases. Germline V CDR1 and CDR2: SEHNR, FQNEAQ (reference sequence). The CDR3 covers 16 residues. J gave up 4 bases and V 7 bases, and 13 bases lay outside the gene matches. This chain's CDR3 is CASITGTGFLPYGYTF. The CDR3 DNA reads TGTGCCAGCATCACCGGGACAGGGTTCCTACCCTATGGCTACACCTTC.

This clonotype turned up a few times. This rearrangement joins TRBV21-1 to TRBJ2-3; the table's TRBD2 call for D was not verified on the DNA. TRBV21-1 constitutes a pseudogene. CDR3 length equals 15 residues. DNA for the CDR3: TGTGCCAGCAGCAAACGGGCTAGCGGGAAAAATACGCAGTATTTT. Translation: CASSKRASGKNTQYF.

This chain joins TRBV7-2 and TRBJ2-5; D gene ambiguous. CDR3 size: 14 residues. Germline V gene data show CDR1 as SGHTA and CDR2 as FQGNSA. Trimming stripped 4 bases from V and 5 bases from J, with 14 bases between. The CDR3 DNA reads TGTGCCAGCAGCTATCCGGACCTCGCGGAGACCCAGTACTTC. It is translated as CASSYPDLAETQYF.

Written as DNA, the CDR3 is TGTGCCAGCAGCAAGGACAGGGGGCCCACTGAAGCTTTCTTT. It encodes CASSKDRGPTEAFF. The V and J genes are TRBV12-3 or TRBV12-4 and TRBJ1-1, with TRBD1 matching over 11 bases. Unmatched junction bases numbered 4, after V lost 6 bases and J lost 4 bases. This CDR3 is built from 14 residues.

The chain recombines TRBV5-1 with TRBJ1-2, with a tentative D call TRBD1 (6 bases). The CDR3 has 14 amino acids. Germline assignment: CDR1 SGHRS and CDR2 YFSETQ. Trimming removed 4 bases from V and 4 bases from J, with 14 bases in between. The chain's CDR3 is CASSGETGVYGYTF. The CDR3 nucleotides are TGCGCCAGCAGCGGGGAGACAGGAGTCTATGGCTACACCTTC. The variable domain in full, completed from reference TRBV5-1 and TRBJ1-2, reads KAGVTQTPRYLIKTRGQQVTLSCSPISGHRSVSWYQQTPGQGLQFLFEYFSETQRNKGNFPGRFSGRQFSNSRSEMNVSTLELGDSALYLCASSGETGVYGYTFGSGTRLTVV.

This clonotype was observed a handful of times. The J gene is TRBJ2-3, the V gene TRBV14; TRBD2 agrees at 8 bases. Germline CDR1 is SGHDN and CDR2 is FVKESK. V lost 3 bases to trimming and J lost 0 bases; unmatched junction nucleotides: 5. CDR3 size: 16 residues. DNA for the CDR3: TGTGCCAGCAGCCAGGTTAGCGGGGCTAGCACAGATACGCAGTATTTT. Translating it yields CASSQVSGASTDTQYF.

V and J are TRBV6-2 or TRBV6-3 and TRBJ2-7; TRBD2 is a possible D gene (6 bases). In germline, CDR1 is MNHEY, CDR2 SVGEGT. The CDR3 consists of 15 residues. V was clipped by 2 bases and J by 2 bases, with 13 bases between them. CDR3 protein: CASSYRRGIAYEQYF. The CDR3 coding sequence is TGTGCCAGCAGTTACCGGAGGGGAATAGCCTACGAGCAGTACTTC.

This clonotype was observed a handful of times. The V call is TRBV6-2 or TRBV6-3, the J call TRBJ1-5; 8 bases match TRBD1. CDR3 length: 15 amino acids. Germline loops: CDR1 MNHEY, CDR2 SVGEGT. J gave up 2 bases and V 3 bases, and 3 bases lay outside the gene matches. CDR3 in DNA: TGTGCCAGCAGTTATACAGGGGGTCGCAATCAGCCCCAGCATTTT. It encodes CASSYTGGRNQPQHF.

The V call is TRBV9, the J call TRBJ2-2; D assignment may be TRBD1 or TRBD2 (6 bases each). Looked up from germline, CDR1 is SGDLS and CDR2 is YYNGEE. V was clipped by 0 bases and J by 5 bases, with 14 bases between them. This CDR3 is built from 16 residues. This chain's CDR3 is CASSVEVGGWTGELFF. In DNA, the CDR3 is TGTGCCAGCAGCGTAGAGGTGGGGGGCTGGACCGGGGAGCTGTTTTTT.

This chain uses TRBV7-9 with TRBJ2-2; 7 bases map to TRBD2. The CDR3 totals 17 residues. The trim removed 5 bases at V and 5 bases at J, leaving 14 bases unmatched. The germline gives CDR1 SEHNR, CDR2 FQNEAQ (reference sequence). The CDR3: CASSRRVAGEYTGELFF. The CDR3 coding sequence is TGTGCCAGCAGCCGCAGGGTAGCGGGCGAATATACCGGGGAGCTGTTTTTT.

The CDR3, as DNA: TGTGCCAGCAGCTTAGAAGGGCGTAGGCAGTCAGAAGCTTTCTTT. It is translated as CASSLEGRRQSEAFF. The chain couples TRBV7-3 to TRBJ1-1; D gene uncertain. From germline, CDR1 is SGHTA and CDR2 FQGTGA. The CDR3 length is 15 residues. Trimming took off 2 bases at V and 8 bases at J, with 18 bases between the two ends.

CDR3 nucleotide sequence: TGCGCCAGCAGCCAAGTTAGGACAGCTGATAATCAGCCCCAGCATTTT. Translating gives CASSQVRTADNQPQHF. The gene calls are TRBV4-1 and TRBJ1-5, with a possible D match to TRBD1 (6 bases). The V end lost 1 base, the J end lost 4 bases, and 14 bases lay between the germline ends. CDR1 is MGHRA and CDR2 is YSYEKL in the germline V gene. The CDR3 loop spans 16 amino acids.

This rearrangement joins TRBV6-2 or TRBV6-3 to TRBJ2-5, with 7 bases that match TRBD2. The CDR3 loop spans 13 amino acids. Germline V gene lookup returns CDR1 MNHEY and CDR2 SVGEGT. The V and J ends lost 5 bases and 3 bases, in that order; junction bases with no gene match: 3. The CDR3 is CASSRLAEETQYF. CDR3 DNA: TGTGCCAGCAGTCGCCTAGCGGAAGAGACCCAGTACTTC.

V gene TRBV27 combines with J gene TRBJ2-7; the D gene is possibly TRBD1 (7 bases). CDR1 MNHEY and CDR2 SMNVEV come from the germline V gene (reference sequence). V dropped 9 bases and J dropped 6 bases, with 15 bases sitting between them. The CDR3 runs to 12 residues. The CDR3 loop reads CASGGGAGEQYF. The CDR3, as DNA: TGTGCCAGTGGAGGGGGCGCGGGCGAGCAGTACTTC.